These 9 T cell receptor beta chains were all obtained from the same sample, sequenced in a study of T-cell memory formation after mild COVID-19. MiXCR, run by TCRdb on the 5' RACE reads, gives a single entry per CDR3 protein. This table holds some 490,000 distinct CDR3 sequences, around a sixth found once. The source material was PBMCs or a T cell subset sorted from them (not recorded which). These receptor sequences come from an adult woman who had mild COVID-19 (a few samples of this study predate the infection). Cell type and time point are not known.

This clonotype was observed a handful of times. The chain links TRBV7-2 to TRBJ2-7; a weak D match, TRBD2 (6 bases). Trimming left V 3 bases short and J 6 bases short, with 18 bases between. The CDR3 is 15 residues long. Germline lookup yields CDR1 SGHTA and CDR2 FQGNSA. CDR3 loop: CASSFPGDRRVEQYF. The CDR3 DNA sequence: TGTGCCAGCAGCTTCCCGGGGGACCGCCGGGTCGAGCAGTACTTC.

This clonotype appeared many times. The chain combines TRBV7-9 with TRBJ2-3; 8 bases agree with TRBD2. The ends lost 2 bases at V and 4 bases at J; junction bases unmatched: 5. The CDR3 spans 15 residues. Germline values: CDR1 SEHNR, CDR2 FQNEAQ (reference sequence). CDR3 region: CASSLFRSGADTQYF. In DNA form, the CDR3 reads TGTGCCAGCAGCTTATTTCGTAGCGGGGCAGATACGCAGTATTTT. Complete variable domain (other parts from reference TRBV7-9 and TRBJ2-3): DTGVSQNPRHKITKRGQNVTFRCDPISEHNRLYWYRQTLGQGPEFLTYFQNEAQLEKSRLLSDRFSAERPKGSFSTLEIQRTEQGDSAMYLCASSLFRSGADTQYFGPGTRLTVL.

This clonotype appeared a few times. The chain couples TRBV9 to TRBJ2-1; TRBD2 matches 12 bases. V lost 4 bases to trimming and J lost 7 bases; unmatched junction nucleotides: 6. Germline V gene lookup returns CDR1 SGDLS and CDR2 YYNGEE. The CDR3 runs 15 residues. The CDR3 reads CASSTTSGSINEQFF. The CDR3 DNA reads TGTGCCAGCAGCACGACTAGCGGGAGTATAAATGAGCAGTTCTTC.

This clonotype has a handful of counts. This chain links TRBV14 with TRBJ2-1; TRBD1 aligns across 8 bases. Germline loops: CDR1 SGHDN, CDR2 FVKESK. With V trimmed by 3 bases and J by 4 bases, 5 bases remained unmatched. The CDR3 sequence is 15 residues long. CDR3 loop: CASSQVDRVYNEQFF. The CDR3 DNA follows: TGTGCCAGCAGCCAGGTGGACAGGGTTTACAATGAGCAGTTCTTC.

This clonotype was recorded a few times. For the CDR3, the DNA is TGTGCCAGCAGTTCAGGTTATTTCCCGGGACTAGCGGGGGCCCCTCGGAATGAGCAGTTCTTC. Its translation: CASSSGYFPGLAGAPRNEQFF. The chain joins TRBV6-2 or TRBV6-3 to TRBJ2-1; 14 positions match TRBD2. The CDR3 sequence is 21 residues long. V dropped 4 bases and J dropped 7; count of bases not matched to a gene: 21. The germline gives CDR1 MNHEY, CDR2 SVGEGT.

The chain couples TRBV12-3 or TRBV12-4 to TRBJ1-1; 9 bases map to TRBD1. V lost 6 bases, J lost 5 bases, and 7 bases stayed unmatched. The CDR3 spans 14 residues. The CDR3 bases are TGTGCCAGCAGGCTGACAGGGGGTTTTACTGAAGCTTTCTTT. Residues: CASRLTGGFTEAFF.

In this sample, this clonotype turned up many times. The rearrangement links TRBV12-3 or TRBV12-4 to TRBJ2-5; maybe TRBD2 (5 bases). The CDR3 consists of 12 residues. V was pared by 9 bases and J by 4 bases, with 12 bases between. The CDR3 bases are TGTGCCAGTAGAGGACGGGGAGAGACCCAGTACTTC. This gives the protein CASRGRGETQYF.

V and J are TRBV15 and TRBJ2-7, with D hard to call. The CDR3 contains 14 residues. Looked up from germline, CDR1 is LNHNV and CDR2 is YYDKDF (reference sequence). The ends were cut back, 0 bases at V and 5 bases at J, with 11 bases in the middle. The CDR3 is CATSRDGPGHEQYF. In nucleotides, the CDR3 is TGTGCCACCAGCAGAGATGGTCCTGGCCACGAGCAGTACTTC. Full variable domain (rest looked up from reference TRBV15 and TRBJ2-7): DAMVIQNPRYQVTQFGKPVTLSCSQTLNHNVMYWYQQKSSQAPKLLFHYYDKDFNNEADTPDNFQSRRPNTSFCFLDIRSPGLGDTAMYLCATSRDGPGHEQYFGPGTRLTVT.

The genes are TRBV14 and TRBJ2-3; maybe TRBD2 (6 bases). The CDR3 has 13 amino acids. Germline V CDR1 and CDR2: SGHDN, FVKESK. V dropped 1 base and J dropped 8 bases, with 10 bases sitting between them. CDR3 sequence reads: CASSQASSVTQYF. Written as DNA, the CDR3 is TGTGCCAGCAGCCAAGCCTCTAGCGTTACGCAGTATTTT. The entire variable domain, with the rest obtained from reference TRBV14 and TRBJ2-3, is as follows: EAGVTQFPSHSVIEKGQTVTLRCDPISGHDNLYWYRRVMGKEIKFLLHFVKESKQDESGMPNNRFLAERTGGTYSTLKVQPAELEDSGVYFCASSQASSVTQYFGPGTRLTVL.